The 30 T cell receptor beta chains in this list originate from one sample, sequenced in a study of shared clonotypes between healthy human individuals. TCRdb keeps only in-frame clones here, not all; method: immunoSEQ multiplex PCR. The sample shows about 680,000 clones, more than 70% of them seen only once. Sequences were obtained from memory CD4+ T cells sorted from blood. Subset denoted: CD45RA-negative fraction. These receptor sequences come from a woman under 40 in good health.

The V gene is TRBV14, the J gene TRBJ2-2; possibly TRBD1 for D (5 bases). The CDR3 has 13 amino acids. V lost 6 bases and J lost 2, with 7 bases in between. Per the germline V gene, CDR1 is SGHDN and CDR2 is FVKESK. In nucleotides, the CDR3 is TGTGCCAGCAGAAGGGGAAACACCGGGGAGCTGTTTTTT. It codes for CASRRGNTGELFF. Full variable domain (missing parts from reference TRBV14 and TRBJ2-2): EAGVTQFPSHSVIEKGQTVTLRCDPISGHDNLYWYRRVMGKEIKFLLHFVKESKQDESGMPNNRFLAERTGGTYSTLKVQPAELEDSGVYFCASRRGNTGELFFGEGSRLTVL.

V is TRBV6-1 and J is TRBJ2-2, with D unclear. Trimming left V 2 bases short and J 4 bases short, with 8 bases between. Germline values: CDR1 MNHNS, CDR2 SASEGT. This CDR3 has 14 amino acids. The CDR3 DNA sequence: TGTGCCAGCAGTGAATATCAAGGCACCGGGGAGCTGTTTTTT. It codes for CASSEYQGTGELFF.

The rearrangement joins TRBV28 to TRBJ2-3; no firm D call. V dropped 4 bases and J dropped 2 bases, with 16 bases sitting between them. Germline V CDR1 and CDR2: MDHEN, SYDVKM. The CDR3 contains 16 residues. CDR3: CASSSRRGYTTDTQYF. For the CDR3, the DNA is TGTGCCAGCAGTTCCCGCAGAGGATATACCACAGATACGCAGTATTTT.

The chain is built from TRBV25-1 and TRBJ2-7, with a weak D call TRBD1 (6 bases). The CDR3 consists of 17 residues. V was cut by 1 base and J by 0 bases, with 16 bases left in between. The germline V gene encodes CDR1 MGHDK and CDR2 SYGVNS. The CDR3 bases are TGTGCCAGCAGTGAATCGGTAGGGGGAGCCAGCTCCTACGAGCAGTACTTC. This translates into CASSESVGGASSYEQYF.

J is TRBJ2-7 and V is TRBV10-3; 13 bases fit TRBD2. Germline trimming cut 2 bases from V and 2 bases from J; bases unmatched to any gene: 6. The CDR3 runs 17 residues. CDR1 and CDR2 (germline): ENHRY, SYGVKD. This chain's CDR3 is CAISETSGRAGPYEQYF. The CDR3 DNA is TGTGCCATCAGTGAGACTAGCGGGAGGGCGGGGCCCTACGAGCAGTACTTC.

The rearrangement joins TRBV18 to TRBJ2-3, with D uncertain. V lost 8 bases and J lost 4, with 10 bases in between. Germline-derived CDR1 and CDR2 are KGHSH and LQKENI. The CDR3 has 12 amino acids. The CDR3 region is CASTPSADTQYF. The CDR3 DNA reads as TGTGCCAGCACCCCCAGCGCAGATACGCAGTATTTT.

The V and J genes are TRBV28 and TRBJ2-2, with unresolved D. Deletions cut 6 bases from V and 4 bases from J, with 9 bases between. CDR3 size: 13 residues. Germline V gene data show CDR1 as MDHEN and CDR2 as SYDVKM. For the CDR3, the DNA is TGTGCCAGCAGAGTACACACCACCGGGGAGCTGTTTTTT. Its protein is CASRVHTTGELFF.

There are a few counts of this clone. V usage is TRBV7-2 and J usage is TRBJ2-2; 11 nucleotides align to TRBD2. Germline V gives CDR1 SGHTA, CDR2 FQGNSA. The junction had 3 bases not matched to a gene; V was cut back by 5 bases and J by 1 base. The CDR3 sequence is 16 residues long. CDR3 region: CASSPTSGRNTGELFF. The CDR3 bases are TGTGCCAGCAGCCCCACTAGCGGGAGGAACACCGGGGAGCTGTTTTTT.

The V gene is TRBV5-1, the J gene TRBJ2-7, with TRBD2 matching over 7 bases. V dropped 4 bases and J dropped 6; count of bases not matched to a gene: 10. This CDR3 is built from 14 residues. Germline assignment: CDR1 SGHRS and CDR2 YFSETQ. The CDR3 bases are TGCGCCAGCAGCGGAGGGACTACATCCAGCGAGCAGTACTTC. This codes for CASSGGTTSSEQYF.

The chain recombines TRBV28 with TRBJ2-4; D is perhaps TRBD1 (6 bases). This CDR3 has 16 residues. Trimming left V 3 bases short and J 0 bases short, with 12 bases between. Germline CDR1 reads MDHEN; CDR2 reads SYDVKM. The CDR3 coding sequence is TGTGCCAGCAGTTTCTACAGGGCGGTAGCCAAAAACATTCAGTACTTC. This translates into CASSFYRAVAKNIQYF.

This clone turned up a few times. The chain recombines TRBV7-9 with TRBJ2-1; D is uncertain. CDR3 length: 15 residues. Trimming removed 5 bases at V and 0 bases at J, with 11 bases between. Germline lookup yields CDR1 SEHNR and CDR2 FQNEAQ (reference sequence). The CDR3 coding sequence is TGTGCCAGCAGCCAGCTGGAGATCTCCTACAATGAGCAGTTCTTC. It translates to CASSQLEISYNEQFF.

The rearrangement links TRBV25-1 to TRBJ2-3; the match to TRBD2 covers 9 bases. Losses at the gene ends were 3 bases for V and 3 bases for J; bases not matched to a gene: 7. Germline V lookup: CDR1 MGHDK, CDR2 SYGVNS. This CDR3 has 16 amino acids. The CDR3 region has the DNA TGTGCCAGCAGTGACCATAGCGGGAGAGGTACAGATACGCAGTATTTT. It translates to CASSDHSGRGTDTQYF.

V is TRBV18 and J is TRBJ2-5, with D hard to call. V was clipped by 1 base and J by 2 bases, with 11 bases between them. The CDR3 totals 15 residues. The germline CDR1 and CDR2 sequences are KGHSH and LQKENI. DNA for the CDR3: TGTGCCAGCTCACCACAGAGCCAGACGCAAGAGACCCAGTACTTC. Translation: CASSPQSQTQETQYF. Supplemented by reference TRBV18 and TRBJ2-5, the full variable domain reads NAGVMQNPRHLVRRRGQEARLRCSPMKGHSHVYWYRQLPEEGLKFMVYLQKENIIDESGMPKERFSAEFPKEGPSILRIQQVVRGDSAAYFCASSPQSQTQETQYFGPGTRLLVL.

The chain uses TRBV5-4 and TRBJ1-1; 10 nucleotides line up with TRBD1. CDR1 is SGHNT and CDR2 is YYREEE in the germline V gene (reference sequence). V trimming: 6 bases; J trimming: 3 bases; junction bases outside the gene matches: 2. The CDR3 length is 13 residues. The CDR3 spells CASKGQGHTEAFF. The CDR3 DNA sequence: TGTGCCAGCAAGGGACAGGGGCACACTGAAGCTTTCTTT.

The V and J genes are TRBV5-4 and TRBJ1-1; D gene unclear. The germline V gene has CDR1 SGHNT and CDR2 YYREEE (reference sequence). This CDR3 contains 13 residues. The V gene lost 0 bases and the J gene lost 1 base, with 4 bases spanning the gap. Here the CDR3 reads CASSLAQNTEAFF. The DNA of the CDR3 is TGTGCCAGCAGCTTGGCGCAGAACACTGAAGCTTTCTTT.

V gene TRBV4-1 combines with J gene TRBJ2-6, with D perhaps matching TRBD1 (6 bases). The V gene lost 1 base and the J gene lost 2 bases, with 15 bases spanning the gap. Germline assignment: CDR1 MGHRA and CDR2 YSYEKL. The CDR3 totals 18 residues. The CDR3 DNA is TGCGCCAGCAGCCAAGGACTGGCAGGGGCCCCTGGGGCCAACGTCCTGACTTTC. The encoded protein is CASSQGLAGAPGANVLTF.

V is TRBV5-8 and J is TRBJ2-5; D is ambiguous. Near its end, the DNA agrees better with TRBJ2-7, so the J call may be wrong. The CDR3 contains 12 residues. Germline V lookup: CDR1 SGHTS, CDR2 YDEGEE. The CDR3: CASSLISHEQYF. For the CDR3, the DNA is TGTGCCAGCAGCTTAATTTCCCACGAGCAGTACTTC.

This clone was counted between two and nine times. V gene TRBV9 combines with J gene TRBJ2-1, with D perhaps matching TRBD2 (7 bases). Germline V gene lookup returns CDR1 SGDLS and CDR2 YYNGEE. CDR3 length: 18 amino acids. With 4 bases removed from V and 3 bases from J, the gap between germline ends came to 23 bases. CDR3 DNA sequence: TGTGCCAGCAGCCCGGGGGGCTGGACCGCACTTTTCTACAATGAGCAGTTCTTC. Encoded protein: CASSPGGWTALFYNEQFF.

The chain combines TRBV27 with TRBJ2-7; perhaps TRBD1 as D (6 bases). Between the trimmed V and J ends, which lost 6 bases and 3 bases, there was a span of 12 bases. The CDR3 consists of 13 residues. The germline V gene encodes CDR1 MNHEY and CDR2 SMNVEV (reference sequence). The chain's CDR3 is CASSPTGRYEQYF. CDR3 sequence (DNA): TGTGCCAGCAGCCCGACAGGCCGCTACGAGCAGTACTTC.

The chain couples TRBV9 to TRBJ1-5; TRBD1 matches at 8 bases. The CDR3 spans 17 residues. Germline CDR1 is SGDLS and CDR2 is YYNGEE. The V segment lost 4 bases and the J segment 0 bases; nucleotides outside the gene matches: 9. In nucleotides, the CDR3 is TGTGCCAGCAGCAGTGGGGACAGGTTAAATAGCAATCAGCCCCAGCATTTT. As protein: CASSSGDRLNSNQPQHF.

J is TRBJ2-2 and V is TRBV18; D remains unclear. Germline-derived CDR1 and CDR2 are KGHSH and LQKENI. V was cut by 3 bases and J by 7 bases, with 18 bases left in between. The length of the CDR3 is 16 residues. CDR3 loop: CASSPPSELVGGELFF. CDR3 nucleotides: TGTGCCAGCTCACCCCCTTCGGAGCTTGTTGGCGGGGAGCTGTTTTTT.

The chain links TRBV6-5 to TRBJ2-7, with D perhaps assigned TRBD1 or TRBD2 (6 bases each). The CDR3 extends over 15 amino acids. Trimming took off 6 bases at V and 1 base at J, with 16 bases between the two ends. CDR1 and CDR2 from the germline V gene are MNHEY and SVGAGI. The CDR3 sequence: CASSGGGRMSYEQYF. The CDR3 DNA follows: TGTGCCAGCAGCGGAGGGGGACGGATGTCCTACGAGCAGTACTTC.

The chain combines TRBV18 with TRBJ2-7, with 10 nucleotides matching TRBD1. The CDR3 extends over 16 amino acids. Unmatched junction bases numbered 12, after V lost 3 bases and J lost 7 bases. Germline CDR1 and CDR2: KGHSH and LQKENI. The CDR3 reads CASSPQGQGGLGEQYF. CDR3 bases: TGTGCCAGCTCACCCCAAGGACAGGGGGGGCTAGGTGAGCAGTACTTC.

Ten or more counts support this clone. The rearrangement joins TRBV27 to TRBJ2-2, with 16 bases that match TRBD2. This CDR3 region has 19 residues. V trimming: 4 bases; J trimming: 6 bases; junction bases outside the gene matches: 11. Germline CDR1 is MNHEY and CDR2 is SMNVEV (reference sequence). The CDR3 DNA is TGTGCCAGCAGTTCGACTTCCGGGACTAGCGGGAGGGCACCCGGGGAGCTGTTTTTT. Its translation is CASSSTSGTSGRAPGELFF.

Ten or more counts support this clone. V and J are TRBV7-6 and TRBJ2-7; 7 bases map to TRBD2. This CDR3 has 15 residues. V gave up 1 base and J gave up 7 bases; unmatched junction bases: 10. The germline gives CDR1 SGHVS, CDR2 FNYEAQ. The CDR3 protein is CASSLVAGYPGEQYF. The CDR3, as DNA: TGTGCCAGCAGCTTAGTAGCGGGCTACCCTGGAGAGCAGTACTTC.

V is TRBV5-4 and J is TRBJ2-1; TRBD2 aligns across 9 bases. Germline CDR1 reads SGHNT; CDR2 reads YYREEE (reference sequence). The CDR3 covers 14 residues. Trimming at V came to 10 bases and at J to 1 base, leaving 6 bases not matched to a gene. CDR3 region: CAQRSGRSYNEQFF. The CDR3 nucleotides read TGTGCCCAGAGGAGCGGGAGGTCCTACAATGAGCAGTTCTTC.

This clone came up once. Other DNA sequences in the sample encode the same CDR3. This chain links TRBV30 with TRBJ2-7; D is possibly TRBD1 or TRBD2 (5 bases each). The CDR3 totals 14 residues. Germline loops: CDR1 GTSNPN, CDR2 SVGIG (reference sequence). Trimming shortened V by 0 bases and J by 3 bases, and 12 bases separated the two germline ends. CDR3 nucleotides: TGTGCCTGGAGTGTTGGTGGGACCCTCTACGAGCAGTACTTC. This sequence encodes CAWSVGGTLYEQYF.

This chain's CDR3 is CASSGGMGYTF. The CDR3 DNA follows: TGCGCCAGCAGCGGAGGGATGGGCTACACCTTC. The rearrangement uses TRBV5-1 and TRBJ1-2; D unresolved. The CDR3 totals 11 residues. Germline loops: CDR1 SGHRS, CDR2 YFSETQ. V lost 4 bases to trimming and J lost 8 bases, with 9 bases between them. Complete variable domain (other parts from reference TRBV5-1 and TRBJ1-2): KAGVTQTPRYLIKTRGQQVTLSCSPISGHRSVSWYQQTPGQGLQFLFEYFSETQRNKGNFPGRFSGRQFSNSRSEMNVSTLELGDSALYLCASSGGMGYTFGSGTRLTVV.

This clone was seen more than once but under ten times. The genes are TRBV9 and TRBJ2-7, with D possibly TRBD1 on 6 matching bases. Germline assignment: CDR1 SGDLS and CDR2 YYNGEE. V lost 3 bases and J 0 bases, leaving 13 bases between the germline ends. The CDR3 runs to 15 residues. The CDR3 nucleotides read TGTGCCAGCAGCGCAGCAACAGGGAGCTCCTACGAGCAGTACTTC. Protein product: CASSAATGSSYEQYF.

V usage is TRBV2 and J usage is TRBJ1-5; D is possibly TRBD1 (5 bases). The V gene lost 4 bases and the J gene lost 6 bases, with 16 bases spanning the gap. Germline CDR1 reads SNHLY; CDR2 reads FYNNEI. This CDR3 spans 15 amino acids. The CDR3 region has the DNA TGTGCCAGCAGTGTTGGGGGGGGGACTAGTCAGCCCCAGCATTTT. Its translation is CASSVGGGTSQPQHF.